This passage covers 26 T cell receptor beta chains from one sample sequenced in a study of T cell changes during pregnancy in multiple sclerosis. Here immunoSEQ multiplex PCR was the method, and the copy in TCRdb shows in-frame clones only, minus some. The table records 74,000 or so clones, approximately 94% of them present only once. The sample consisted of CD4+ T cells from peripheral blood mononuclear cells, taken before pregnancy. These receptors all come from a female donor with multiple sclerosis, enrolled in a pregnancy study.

CDR3 DNA: TGCGCCAGCAGCTTGACGTCGGGGTCTAATGAAAAACTGTTTTTT. This codes for CASSLTSGSNEKLFF. The chain uses TRBV5-1 and TRBJ1-4, with D unresolved. CDR3 size: 15 residues. From germline, CDR1 is SGHRS and CDR2 YFSETQ. Deletions cut 1 base from V and 3 bases from J, with 10 bases between.

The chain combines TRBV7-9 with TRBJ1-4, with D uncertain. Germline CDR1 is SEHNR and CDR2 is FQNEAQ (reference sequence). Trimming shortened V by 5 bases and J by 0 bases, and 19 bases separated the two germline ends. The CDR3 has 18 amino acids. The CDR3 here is CASSPEGWEPATNEKLFF. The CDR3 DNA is TGTGCCAGCAGCCCGGAGGGATGGGAGCCAGCAACTAATGAAAAACTGTTTTTT.

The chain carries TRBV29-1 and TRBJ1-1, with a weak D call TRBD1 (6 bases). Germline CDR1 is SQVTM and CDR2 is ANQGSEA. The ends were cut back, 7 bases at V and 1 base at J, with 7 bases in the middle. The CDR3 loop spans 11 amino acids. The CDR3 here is CSGGQNTEAFF. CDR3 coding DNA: TGCAGCGGGGGGCAGAACACTGAAGCTTTCTTT.

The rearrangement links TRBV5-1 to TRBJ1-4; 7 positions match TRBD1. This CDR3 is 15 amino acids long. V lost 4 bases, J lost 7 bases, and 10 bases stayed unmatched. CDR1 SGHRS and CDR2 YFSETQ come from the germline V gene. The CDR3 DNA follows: TGCGCCAGCAGCCTGGATCAGGGGGAAGGTGAAAAACTGTTTTTT. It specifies CASSLDQGEGEKLFF.

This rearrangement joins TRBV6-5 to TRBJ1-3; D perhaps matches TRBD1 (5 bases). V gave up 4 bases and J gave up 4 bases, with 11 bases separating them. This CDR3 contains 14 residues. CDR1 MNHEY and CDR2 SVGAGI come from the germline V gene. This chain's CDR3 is CASSLGREGNTIYF. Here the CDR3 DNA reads TGTGCCAGCAGTTTAGGCAGGGAAGGAAACACCATATATTTT.

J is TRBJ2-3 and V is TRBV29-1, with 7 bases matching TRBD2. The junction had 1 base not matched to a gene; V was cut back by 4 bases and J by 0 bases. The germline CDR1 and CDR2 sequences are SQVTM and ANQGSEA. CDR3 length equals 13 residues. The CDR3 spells CSVGEGSTDTQYF. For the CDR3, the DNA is TGCAGCGTTGGGGAGGGGAGCACAGATACGCAGTATTTT.

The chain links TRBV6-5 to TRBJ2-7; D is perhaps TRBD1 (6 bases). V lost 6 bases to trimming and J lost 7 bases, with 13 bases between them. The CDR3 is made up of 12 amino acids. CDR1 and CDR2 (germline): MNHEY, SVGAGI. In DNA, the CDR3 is TGTGCCAGCAGGACCGGGACATTGGAGCAGTACTTC. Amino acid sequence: CASRTGTLEQYF.

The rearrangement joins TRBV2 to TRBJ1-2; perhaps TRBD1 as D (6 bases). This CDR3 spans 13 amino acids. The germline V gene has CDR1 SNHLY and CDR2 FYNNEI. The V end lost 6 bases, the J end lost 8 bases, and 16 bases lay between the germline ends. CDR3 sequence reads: CASSSRQDQGYTF. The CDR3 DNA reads TGTGCCAGCAGCTCCAGACAGGATCAAGGCTACACCTTC. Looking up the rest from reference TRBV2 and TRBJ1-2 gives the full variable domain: EPEVTQTPSHQVTQMGQEVILRCVPISNHLYFYWYRQILGQKVEFLVSFYNNEISEKSEIFDDQFSVERPDGSNFTLKIRSTKLEDSAMYFCASSSRQDQGYTFGSGTRLTVV.

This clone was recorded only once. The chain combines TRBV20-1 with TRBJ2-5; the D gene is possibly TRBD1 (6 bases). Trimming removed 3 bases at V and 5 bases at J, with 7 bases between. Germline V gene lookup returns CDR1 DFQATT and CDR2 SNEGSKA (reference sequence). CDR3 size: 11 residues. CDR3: CSASGQETQYF. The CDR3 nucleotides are TGCAGTGCTAGTGGACAGGAGACCCAGTACTTC.

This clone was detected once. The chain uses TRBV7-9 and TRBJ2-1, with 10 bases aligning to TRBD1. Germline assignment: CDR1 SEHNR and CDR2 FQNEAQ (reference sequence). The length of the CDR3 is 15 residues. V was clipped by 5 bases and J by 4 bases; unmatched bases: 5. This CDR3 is CASSKGQGRYNEQFF. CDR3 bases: TGTGCCAGCAGCAAGGGACAGGGGCGGTACAATGAGCAGTTCTTC.

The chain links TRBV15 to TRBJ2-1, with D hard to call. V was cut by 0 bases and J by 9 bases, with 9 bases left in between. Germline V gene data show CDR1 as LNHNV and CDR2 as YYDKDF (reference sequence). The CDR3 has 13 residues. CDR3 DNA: TGTGCCACCAGCAGAGATTTAAGCGCTGAGCAGTTCTTC. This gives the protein CATSRDLSAEQFF.

DNA of the CDR3: TGTGCCAGCAGCCAGACAGGGGCCGGCACTGAAGCTTTCTTT. This sequence encodes CASSQTGAGTEAFF. The chain uses TRBV7-3 and TRBJ1-1; the match to TRBD1 covers 8 bases. CDR3 length: 14 amino acids. Germline V lookup: CDR1 SGHTA, CDR2 FQGTGA. The junction had 6 bases not matched to a gene; V was cut back by 5 bases and J by 4 bases.

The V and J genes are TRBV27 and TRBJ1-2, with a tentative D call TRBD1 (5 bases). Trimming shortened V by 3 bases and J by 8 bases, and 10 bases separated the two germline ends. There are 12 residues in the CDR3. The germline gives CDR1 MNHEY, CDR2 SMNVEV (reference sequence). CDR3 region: CASSFSGLGYTF. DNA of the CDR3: TGTGCCAGCAGTTTTTCAGGGCTCGGCTACACCTTC.

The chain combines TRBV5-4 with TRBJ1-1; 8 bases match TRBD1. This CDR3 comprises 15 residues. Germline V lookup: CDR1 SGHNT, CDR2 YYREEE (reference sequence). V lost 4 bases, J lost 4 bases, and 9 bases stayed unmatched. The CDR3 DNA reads TGTGCCAGCAGCCAATCGGACAGGGCGAGCACTGAAGCTTTCTTT. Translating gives CASSQSDRASTEAFF.

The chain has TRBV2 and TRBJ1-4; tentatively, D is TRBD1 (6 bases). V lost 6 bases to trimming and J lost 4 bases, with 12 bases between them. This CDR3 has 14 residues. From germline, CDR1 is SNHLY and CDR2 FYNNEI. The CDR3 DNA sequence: TGTGCCAGCAGCGACAGGTTCAATAATGAAAAACTGTTTTTT. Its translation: CASSDRFNNEKLFF.

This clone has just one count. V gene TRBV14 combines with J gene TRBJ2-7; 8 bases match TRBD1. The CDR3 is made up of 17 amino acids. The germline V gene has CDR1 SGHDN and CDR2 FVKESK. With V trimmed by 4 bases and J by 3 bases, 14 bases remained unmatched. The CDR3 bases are TGTGCCAGCAGCCGAGGGACACCGGGACAGGTCATCTACGAGCAGTACTTC. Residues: CASSRGTPGQVIYEQYF. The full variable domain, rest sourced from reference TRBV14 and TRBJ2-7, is EAGVTQFPSHSVIEKGQTVTLRCDPISGHDNLYWYRRVMGKEIKFLLHFVKESKQDESGMPNNRFLAERTGGTYSTLKVQPAELEDSGVYFCASSRGTPGQVIYEQYFGPGTRLTVT.

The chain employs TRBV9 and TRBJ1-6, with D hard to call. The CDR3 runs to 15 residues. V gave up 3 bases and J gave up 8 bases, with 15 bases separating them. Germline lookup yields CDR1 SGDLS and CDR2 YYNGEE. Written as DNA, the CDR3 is TGTGCCAGCAGCGCGGCGGGGTCGCAACATTCACCCCTCCACTTT. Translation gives CASSAAGSQHSPLHF.

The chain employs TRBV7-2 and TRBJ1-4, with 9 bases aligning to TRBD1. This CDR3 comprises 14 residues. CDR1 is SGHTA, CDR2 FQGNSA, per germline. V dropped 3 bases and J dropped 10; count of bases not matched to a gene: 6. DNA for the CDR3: TGTGCCAGCAGCTTGGACAGGGGCGGTGTAAAACTGTTTTTT. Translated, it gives CASSLDRGGVKLFF.

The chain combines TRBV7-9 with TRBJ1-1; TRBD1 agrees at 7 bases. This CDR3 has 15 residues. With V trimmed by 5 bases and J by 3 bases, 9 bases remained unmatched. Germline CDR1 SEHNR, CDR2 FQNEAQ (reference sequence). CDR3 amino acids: CASSLGTASDTEAFF. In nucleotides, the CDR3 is TGTGCCAGCAGCCTCGGGACAGCCTCGGACACTGAAGCTTTCTTT.

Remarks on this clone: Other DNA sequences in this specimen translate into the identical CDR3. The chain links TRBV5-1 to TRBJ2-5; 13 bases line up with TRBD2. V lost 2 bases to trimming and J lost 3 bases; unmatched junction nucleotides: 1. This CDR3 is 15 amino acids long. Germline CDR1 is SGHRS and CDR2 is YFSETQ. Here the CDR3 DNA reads TGCGCCAGCAGCTTTGGACTAGCGGGGGAAGAGACCCAGTACTTC. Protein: CASSFGLAGEETQYF.

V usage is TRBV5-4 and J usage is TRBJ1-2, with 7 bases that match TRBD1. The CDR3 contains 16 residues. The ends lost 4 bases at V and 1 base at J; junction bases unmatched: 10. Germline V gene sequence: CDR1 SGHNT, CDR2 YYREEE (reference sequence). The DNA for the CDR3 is TGTGCCAGCAGCCCCTCAAGGACAGGATTTAACTATGGCTACACCTTC. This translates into CASSPSRTGFNYGYTF.

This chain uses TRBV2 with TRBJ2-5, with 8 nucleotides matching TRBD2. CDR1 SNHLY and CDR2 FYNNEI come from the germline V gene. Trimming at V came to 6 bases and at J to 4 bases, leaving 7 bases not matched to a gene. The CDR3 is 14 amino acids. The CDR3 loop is CASRGLGRGETQYF. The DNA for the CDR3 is TGTGCCAGCAGGGGACTAGGGCGGGGAGAGACCCAGTACTTC.

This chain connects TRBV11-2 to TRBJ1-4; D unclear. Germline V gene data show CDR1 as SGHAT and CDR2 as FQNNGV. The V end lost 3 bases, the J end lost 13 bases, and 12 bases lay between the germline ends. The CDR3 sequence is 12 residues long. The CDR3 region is CASSFHTGRLFF. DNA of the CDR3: TGTGCCAGCAGCTTCCACACGGGGAGACTGTTTTTT. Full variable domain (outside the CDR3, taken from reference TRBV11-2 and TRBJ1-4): EAGVAQSPRYKIIEKRQSVAFWCNPISGHATLYWYQQILGQGPKLLIQFQNNGVVDDSQLPKDRFSAERLKGVDSTLKIQPAKLEDSAVYLCASSFHTGRLFFGSGTQLSVL.

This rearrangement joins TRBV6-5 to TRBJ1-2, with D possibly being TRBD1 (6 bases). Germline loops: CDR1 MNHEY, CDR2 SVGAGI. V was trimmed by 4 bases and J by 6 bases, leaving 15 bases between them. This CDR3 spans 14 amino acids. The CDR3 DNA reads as TGTGCCAGCAGTTTGACAGGTATCGGCAATGGCTACACCTTC. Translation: CASSLTGIGNGYTF.

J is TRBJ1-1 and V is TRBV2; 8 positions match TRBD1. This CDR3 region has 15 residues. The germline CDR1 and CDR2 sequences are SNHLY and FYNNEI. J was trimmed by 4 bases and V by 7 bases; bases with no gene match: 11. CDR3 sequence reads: CASTRPDRVGTEAFF. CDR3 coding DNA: TGTGCCAGCACCCGCCCGGACAGGGTCGGCACTGAAGCTTTCTTT.

CDR3 amino acids: CASSVTGGTEAFF. CDR3 in DNA: TGTGCCAGCAGTGTCACAGGGGGCACTGAAGCTTTCTTT. This rearrangement joins TRBV27 to TRBJ1-1, with TRBD1 matching 8 bases. Germline loops: CDR1 MNHEY, CDR2 SMNVEV (reference sequence). CDR3 size: 13 residues. Trimming removed 5 bases from V and 4 bases from J; junction bases left unmatched: 3.